The clone carrying this T cell receptor beta chain was seen ten or more times. What it binds is not known. Amplified TCR beta CDR3 regions came from RNA transcripts. TCR CDR3 regions were first amplified by RT-PCR with HTBI primers. TCRdb reprocessed the multiplex PCR reads with MiXCR, giving one entry per CDR3 protein. Of over 150,000 distinct CDR3 sequences in the sample, approximately 17% were seen once. This record comes from a study of T cells in Graves' hyperthyroidism and ophthalmopathy. Regarding the study as a whole: Among clonotypes expanded in thyroid above 0.001, most were also found in blood. Ophthalmopathy was model-predicted a median around seven months pre-onset.

Graves' hyperthyroidism was deemed stable absent ophthalmopathy progression within 18 months. Newly diagnosed hyperthyroidism patients aged 18 to 65 years had disease lasting under 2 months. Germline V gives CDR1 SQVTM, CDR2 ANQGSEA. V lost 4 bases and J 1 base, leaving 7 bases between the germline ends. The CDR3 length is 13 residues. The sample was blood. The chain recombines TRBV29-1 with TRBJ2-2; D not resolved. The sequence derives from a woman aged 45-65 years with Graves' hyperthyroidism. The CDR3 is CSVVRENTGELFF. In nucleotides, the CDR3 is TGCAGCGTTGTAAGGGAGAACACCGGGGAGCTGTTTTTT.